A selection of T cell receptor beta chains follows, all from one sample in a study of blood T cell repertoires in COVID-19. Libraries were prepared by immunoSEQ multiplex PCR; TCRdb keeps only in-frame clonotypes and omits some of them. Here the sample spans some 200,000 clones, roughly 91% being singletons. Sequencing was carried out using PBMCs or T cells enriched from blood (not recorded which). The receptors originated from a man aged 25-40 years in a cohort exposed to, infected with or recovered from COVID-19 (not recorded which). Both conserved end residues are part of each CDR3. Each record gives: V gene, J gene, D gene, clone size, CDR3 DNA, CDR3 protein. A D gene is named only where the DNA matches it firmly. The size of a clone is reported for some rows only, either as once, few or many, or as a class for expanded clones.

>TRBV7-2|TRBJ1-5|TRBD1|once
TGTGCCAGCAGGGGGGGGACAGGGGTGAATCAGCCCCAGCATTTT
CASRGGTGVNQPQHF
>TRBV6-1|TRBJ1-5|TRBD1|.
TGTGCCAGCAGTGAAGGACAGGGGGAAGGTAATCAGCCCCAGCATTTT
CASSEGQGEGNQPQHF
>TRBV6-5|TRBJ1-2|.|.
TGTGCCAGCAGTTTCGGGACTCTCTATGGCTACACCTTC
CASSFGTLYGYTF
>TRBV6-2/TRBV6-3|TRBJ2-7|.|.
TGTGCCAGCAGTTACGAAGGCGGATCCTACGAGCAGTACTTC
CASSYEGGSYEQYF
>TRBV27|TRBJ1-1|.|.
TGTGCCAGCAGCCCCGTGGCAGGGGTTAAGGATGAAGCTTTCTTT
CASSPVAGVKDEAFF
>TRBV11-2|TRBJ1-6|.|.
TGTGCCAGCAGCCCCTATTTGACAGTCAATAATTCACCCCTCCACTTT
CASSPYLTVNNSPLHF
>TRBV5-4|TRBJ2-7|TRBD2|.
TGTGCCAGCAGCTTAGATAGCGGGGCGTCCTACGAGCAGTACTTC
CASSLDSGASYEQYF
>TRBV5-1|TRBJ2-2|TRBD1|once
TGCGCCAGCAGCGGGTGGACAGGTCTCACCGGGGAGCTGTTTTTT
CASSGWTGLTGELFF
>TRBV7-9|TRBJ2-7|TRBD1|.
TGTGCCAGCAGCTTAGGACGTGACACGGACAGGGCCTCCTACGAGCAGTACTTC
CASSLGRDTDRASYEQYF
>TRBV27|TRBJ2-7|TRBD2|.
TGTGCCAGCAGTCGGGGGCGGGAGGCCCGACCAACCTACGAGCAGTACTTC
CASSRGREARPTYEQYF
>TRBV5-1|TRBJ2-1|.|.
TGCGCCAGCAGCTTGGCGTCGAGCTCCTACAATGAGCAGTTCTTC
CASSLASSSYNEQFF
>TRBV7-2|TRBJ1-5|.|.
TGTGCCAGCAGCTCAGAAGACAGTATAGGCAATCAGCCCCAGCATTTT
CASSSEDSIGNQPQHF
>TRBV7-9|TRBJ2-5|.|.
TGTGCCAGCAGCCCATCCGGGACTCCCTCGGAGACCCAGTACTTC
CASSPSGTPSETQYF
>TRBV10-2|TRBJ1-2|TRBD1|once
TGCGCCAGCAGTCGGACGGACAGGGACCACACCTTC
CASSRTDRDHTF
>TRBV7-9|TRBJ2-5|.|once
TGTGCCAGCAGCCTCCCCCCAGGGTTGGAGACCCAGTACTTC
CASSLPPGLETQYF
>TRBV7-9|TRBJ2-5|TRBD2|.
TGTGCCAGCAGCTTAGCGGTTCTACTAGCGGGAGTTTTTGAGACCCAGTACTTC
CASSLAVLLAGVFETQYF
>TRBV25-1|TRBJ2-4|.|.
TGTGCCAGCAGCTCTGTCAGGGCAAACATTCAGTACTTC
CASSSVRANIQYF
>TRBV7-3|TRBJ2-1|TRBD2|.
TGTGCCAGCAGCTGGGCTAGCGGGAGTGACAATGAGCAGTTCTTC
CASSWASGSDNEQFF
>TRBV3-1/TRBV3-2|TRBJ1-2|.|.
TGTGCCAGCAGCCAAGATGGAGGCACAGGGAGAAACTATGGCTACACCTTC
CASSQDGGTGRNYGYTF
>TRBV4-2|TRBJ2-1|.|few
TGTGCCAGCAGCCAAGTTATAGTATTTCAGTTCTTC
CASSQVIVFQFF
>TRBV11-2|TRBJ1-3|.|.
TGTGCCAGCAGCTCCCCATCAGCTGGAAACACCATATATTTT
CASSSPSAGNTIYF
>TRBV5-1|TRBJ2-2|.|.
TGCGCCAGCAGCCACGGGAACACCGGGGAGCTGTTTTTT
CASSHGNTGELFF
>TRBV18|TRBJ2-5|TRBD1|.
TGTGCCAGCTCCACAAGAAGACAGGGTTGGGAGACCCAGTACTTC
CASSTRRQGWETQYF
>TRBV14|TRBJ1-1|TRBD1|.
TGTGCCAGCAGCCAACTGACAGGGGTATCCACTGAAGCTTTCTTT
CASSQLTGVSTEAFF
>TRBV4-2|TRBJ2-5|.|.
TGTGCCAGCAGCCAAGATCTGGGAGCCCGGTCGCAAGAGACCCAGTACTTC
CASSQDLGARSQETQYF
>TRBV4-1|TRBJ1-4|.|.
TGCGCCAGCAGCCATCAGGTTAATGAAAAACTGTTTTTT
CASSHQVNEKLFF
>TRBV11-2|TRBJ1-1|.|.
TGTGCCAGCAGCTTTGACAGCCCCCCCGCATTTGAAGCTTTCTTT
CASSFDSPPAFEAFF
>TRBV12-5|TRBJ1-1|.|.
TGTGCTAGTGGTTTGCCGGGTGGTAGGGCTTTCTTT
CASGLPGGRAFF
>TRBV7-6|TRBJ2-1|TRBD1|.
TGTGCCAGCAGCTTACCGGGACAGGGAAGCTCCTACAATGAGCAGTTCTTC
CASSLPGQGSSYNEQFF
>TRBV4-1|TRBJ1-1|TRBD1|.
TGCGCCAGCAGCCAACCACAGGGGATGCACACTGAAGCTTTCTTT
CASSQPQGMHTEAFF
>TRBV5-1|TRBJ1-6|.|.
TGCGCCAGCAGCCTAGACCACGGACAGTTGGGGAATTCACCCCTCCACTTT
CASSLDHGQLGNSPLHF
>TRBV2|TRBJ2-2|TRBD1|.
TGTGCCAGCAGTGAAGGGACAGGGTGGACCGGGGAGCTGTTTTTT
CASSEGTGWTGELFF
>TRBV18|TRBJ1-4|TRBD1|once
TGTGCCAGCTCATTTGACAGGGCAAATGAAAAACTGTTTTTT
CASSFDRANEKLFF
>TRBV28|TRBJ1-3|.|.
TGTGCCAGCAGTTTTAACAGGGCGAGAAACACCATATATTTT
CASSFNRARNTIYF
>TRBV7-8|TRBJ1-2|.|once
TGTGCCAGCAGCTTAGTTCCAGGCGACTATGGCTACACCTTC
CASSLVPGDYGYTF
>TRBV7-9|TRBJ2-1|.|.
TGTGCCAGCAGCCCTAGGGGTGGCCCAAACTACAATGAGCAGTTCTTC
CASSPRGGPNYNEQFF
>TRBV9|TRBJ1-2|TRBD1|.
TGTGCCAGCAGCGTAAAGGCAGGGGGCGGCTATGGCTACACCTTC
CASSVKAGGGYGYTF